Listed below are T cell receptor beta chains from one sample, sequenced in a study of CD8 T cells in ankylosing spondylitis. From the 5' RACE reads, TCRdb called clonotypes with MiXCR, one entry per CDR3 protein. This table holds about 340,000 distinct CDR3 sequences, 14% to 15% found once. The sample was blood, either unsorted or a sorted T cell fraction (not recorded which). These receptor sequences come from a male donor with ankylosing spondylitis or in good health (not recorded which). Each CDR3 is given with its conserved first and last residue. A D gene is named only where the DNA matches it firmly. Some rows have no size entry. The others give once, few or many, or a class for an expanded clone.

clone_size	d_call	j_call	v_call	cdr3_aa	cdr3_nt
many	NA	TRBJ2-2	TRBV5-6	CASSLVGPNTGELFF	TGTGCCAGCAGCTTGGTAGGGCCCAACACCGGGGAGCTGTTTTTT
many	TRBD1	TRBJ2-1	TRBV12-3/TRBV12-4	CASSSGQGYNEQFF	TGTGCCAGCAGTTCGGGACAGGGCTACAATGAGCAGTTCTTC
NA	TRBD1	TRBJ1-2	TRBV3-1	CASSQPGQSRPGYTF	TGTGCCAGCAGCCAACCGGGACAGTCACGGCCTGGCTACACCTTC
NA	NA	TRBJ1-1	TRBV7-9	CASSQGLALAEAFF	TGTGCCAGCAGCCAAGGACTTGCGCTGGCTGAAGCTTTCTTT
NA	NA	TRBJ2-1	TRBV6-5	CASSYSRDGYNEQFF	TGTGCCAGCAGTTACTCCCGGGATGGATACAATGAGCAGTTCTTC
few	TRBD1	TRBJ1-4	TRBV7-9	CASSLLGTGLTVF	TGTGCCAGCAGCTTACTAGGGACAGGGTTAACGGTTTTT
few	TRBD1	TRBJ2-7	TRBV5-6	CASSLGTGQGFDEQYF	TGTGCCAGCAGCTTGGGAACCGGACAGGGTTTCGACGAGCAGTACTTC
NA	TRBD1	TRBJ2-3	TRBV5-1	CASSLYGQGTDTQYF	TGCGCCAGCAGCCTCTACGGACAGGGCACAGATACGCAGTATTTT
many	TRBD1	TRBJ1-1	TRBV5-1	CASSLYRGQDTEAFF	TGCGCCAGCAGCTTGTATAGGGGACAGGACACTGAAGCTTTCTTT
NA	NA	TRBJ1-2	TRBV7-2	CASSLAPGIYGYTF	TGTGCCAGCAGCTTAGCCCCAGGGATCTATGGCTACACCTTC
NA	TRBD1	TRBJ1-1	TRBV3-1	CASSHSDRGANTEAFF	TGTGCCAGCAGCCATTCCGACAGGGGAGCGAACACTGAAGCTTTCTTT
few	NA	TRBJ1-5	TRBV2	CASSRWVGQPQHF	TGTGCCAGCAGTCGATGGGTAGGTCAGCCCCAGCATTTT
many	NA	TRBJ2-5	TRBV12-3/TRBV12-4	CASSSSETQYF	TGTGCCAGCAGTTCTTCAGAGACCCAGTACTTC
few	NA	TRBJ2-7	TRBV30	CAWSPHMDEQYF	TGTGCCTGGAGCCCCCACATGGACGAGCAGTACTTC
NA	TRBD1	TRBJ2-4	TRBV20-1	CSASDPTGSKNIQYF	TGCAGTGCTAGCGACCCGACAGGGAGTAAAAACATTCAGTACTTC
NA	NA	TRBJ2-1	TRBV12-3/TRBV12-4	CASSRSRDEQFF	TGTGCCAGCAGTCGATCGCGTGATGAGCAGTTCTTC
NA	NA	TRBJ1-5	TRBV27	CASRPPGHGGNQPQHF	TGTGCCAGCAGACCCCCGGGACACGGGGGCAATCAGCCCCAGCATTTT
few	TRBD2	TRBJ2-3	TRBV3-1	CASSQGLAGGRRTDTQYF	TGTGCCAGCAGCCAAGGACTAGCGGGGGGCCGCCGCACAGATACGCAGTATTTT
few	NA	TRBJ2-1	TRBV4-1	CASRRGGYQGPSSYNEQFF	TGCGCCAGCAGGAGGGGGGGTTATCAGGGCCCCAGCTCCTACAATGAGCAGTTCTTC
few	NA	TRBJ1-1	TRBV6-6	CASKGSEAFF	TGTGCCAGCAAGGGTTCTGAAGCTTTCTTT
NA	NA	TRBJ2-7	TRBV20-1	CSARGQEQYF	TGCAGTGCCAGAGGGCAAGAGCAGTACTTC
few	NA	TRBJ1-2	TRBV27	CASSFPGQGYTF	TGTGCCAGCAGTTTCCCTGGACAGGGCTACACCTTC
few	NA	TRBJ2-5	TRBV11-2	CASSLEDETQYF	TGTGCCAGCAGCTTAGAGGACGAGACCCAGTACTTC
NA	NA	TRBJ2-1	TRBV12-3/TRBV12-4	CASREQVNEQFF	TGTGCCAGCAGGGAACAGGTTAATGAGCAGTTCTTC
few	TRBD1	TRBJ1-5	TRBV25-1	CASSEFRQGASQPQHF	TGTGCCAGCAGTGAATTCCGACAGGGGGCCAGTCAGCCCCAGCATTTT
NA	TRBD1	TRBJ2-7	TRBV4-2	CASSQPPGQGELYEQYF	TGTGCCAGCAGCCAACCTCCCGGACAGGGGGAACTCTACGAGCAGTACTTC
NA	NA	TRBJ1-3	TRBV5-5	CASSQTRTGIDGNTIYF	TGTGCCAGCAGCCAGACTCGAACAGGGATAGATGGAAACACCATATATTTT
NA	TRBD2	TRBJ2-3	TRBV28	CASIGRGEDTDTQYF	TGTGCCAGCATAGGGCGGGGGGAAGACACAGATACGCAGTATTTT
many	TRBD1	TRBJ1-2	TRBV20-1	CSARDHTSGQGIYTF	TGCAGTGCTAGAGATCATACGTCGGGACAGGGTATATACACCTTC
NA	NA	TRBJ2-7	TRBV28	CASSSGGLPSYEQYF	TGTGCCAGCAGTTCCGGGGGACTCCCCTCCTACGAGCAGTACTTC
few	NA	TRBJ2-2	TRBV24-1	CATSDPGIGELFF	TGTGCCACCAGTGACCCAGGGATCGGGGAGCTGTTTTTT
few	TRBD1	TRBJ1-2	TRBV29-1	CSGGTVSNYGYTF	TGCAGCGGAGGGACAGTCTCTAACTATGGCTACACCTTC
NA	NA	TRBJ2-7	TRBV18	CASSPLSGYPSSYEQYF	TGTGCCAGCTCACCCCTAAGCGGGTATCCCTCCTCCTACGAGCAGTACTTC
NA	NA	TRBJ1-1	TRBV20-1	CSARASRGGTEAFF	TGCAGTGCTAGAGCCTCCCGGGGGGGCACTGAAGCTTTCTTT
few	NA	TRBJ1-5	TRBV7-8	CASSNGRDQPQHF	TGTGCCAGCAGCAATGGTAGGGATCAGCCCCAGCATTTT
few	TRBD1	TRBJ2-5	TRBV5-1	CASSKGTGGETQYF	TGCGCCAGCAGCAAAGGGACAGGGGGGGAGACCCAGTACTTC
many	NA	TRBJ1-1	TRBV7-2	CASSLGPRTEAFF	TGTGCCAGCAGCTTAGGACCGAGGACTGAAGCTTTCTTT
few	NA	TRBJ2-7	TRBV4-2	CASSQDLGHSYEQYF	TGTGCCAGCAGCCAAGATCTCGGGCACTCCTACGAGCAGTACTTC
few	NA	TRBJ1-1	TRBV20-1	CSARDVTGGGTEAFF	TGCAGTGCTAGAGATGTCACGGGAGGAGGGACTGAAGCTTTCTTT
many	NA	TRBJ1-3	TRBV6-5	CASSLGGGSGNTIYF	TGTGCCAGCAGTTTGGGAGGGGGCTCTGGAAACACCATATATTTT